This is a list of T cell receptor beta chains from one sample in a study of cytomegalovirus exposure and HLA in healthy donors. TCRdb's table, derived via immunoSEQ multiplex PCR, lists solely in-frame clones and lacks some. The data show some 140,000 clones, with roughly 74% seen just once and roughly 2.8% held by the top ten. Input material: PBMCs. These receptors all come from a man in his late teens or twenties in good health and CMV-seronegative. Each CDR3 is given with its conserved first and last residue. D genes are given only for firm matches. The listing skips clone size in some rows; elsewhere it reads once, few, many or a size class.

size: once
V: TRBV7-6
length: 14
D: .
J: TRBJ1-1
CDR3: CASSFDTGNTEAFF
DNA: TGTGCCAGCAGTTTTGACACAGGCAACACTGAAGCTTTCTTT

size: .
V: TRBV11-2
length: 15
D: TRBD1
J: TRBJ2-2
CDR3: CASSPGTGNTGELFF
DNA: TGTGCCAGCAGCCCCGGGACAGGGAACACCGGGGAGCTGTTTTTT

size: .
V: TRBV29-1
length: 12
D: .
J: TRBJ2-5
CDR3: CSVGTARETQYF
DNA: TGCAGCGTTGGGACAGCGCGAGAGACCCAGTACTTC

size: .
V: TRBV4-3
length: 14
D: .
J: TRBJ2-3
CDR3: CASSQRHRPDTQYF
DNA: TGCGCCAGCAGCCAGAGGCACCGTCCAGATACGCAGTATTTT

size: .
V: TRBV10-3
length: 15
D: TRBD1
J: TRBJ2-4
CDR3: CAISDSAGGGDSQYF
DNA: TGTGCCATCAGTGATTCGGCAGGAGGTGGGGACAGTCAGTACTTC

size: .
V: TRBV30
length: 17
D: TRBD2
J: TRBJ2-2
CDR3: CAWRGTSGAPYTGELFF
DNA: TGTGCCTGGCGCGGTACTAGCGGGGCTCCATACACCGGGGAGCTGTTTTTT

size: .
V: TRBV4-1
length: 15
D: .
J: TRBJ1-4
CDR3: CASSQWGGLDEKLFF
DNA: TGCGCCAGCAGCCAATGGGGGGGGCTGGATGAAAAACTGTTTTTT

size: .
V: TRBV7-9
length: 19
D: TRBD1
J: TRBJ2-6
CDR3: CASSNNRDRYSLWANGLTF
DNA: TGTGCCAGCAGCAATAACCGGGACAGATACTCTTTATGGGCCAACGGCCTGACTTTC

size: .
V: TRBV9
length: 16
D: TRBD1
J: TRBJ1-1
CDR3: CASSVEDRAAGREAFF
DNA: TGTGCCAGCAGCGTAGAGGACAGGGCGGCGGGGCGTGAAGCTTTCTTT

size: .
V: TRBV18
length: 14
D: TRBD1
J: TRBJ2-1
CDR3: CASSSQGAPNEQFF
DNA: TGTGCCAGCTCATCACAGGGGGCCCCCAATGAGCAGTTCTTC

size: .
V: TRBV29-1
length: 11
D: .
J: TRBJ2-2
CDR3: CSVARTGELFF
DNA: TGCAGCGTTGCCAGGACCGGGGAGCTGTTTTTT

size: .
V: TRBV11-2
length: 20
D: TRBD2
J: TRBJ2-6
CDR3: CASSLDTSASGGSGANVLTF
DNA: TGTGCCAGCAGCTTAGATACGTCGGCTAGCGGGGGCTCTGGGGCCAACGTCCTGACTTTC

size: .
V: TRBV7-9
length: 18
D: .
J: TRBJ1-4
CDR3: CASSFGRGRALHNEKLFF
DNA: TGTGCCAGCAGCTTCGGAAGGGGTCGGGCCCTCCATAATGAAAAACTGTTTTTT

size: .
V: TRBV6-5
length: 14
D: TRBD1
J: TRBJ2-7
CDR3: CASRRQGGNYEQYF
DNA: TGTGCCAGCAGACGACAGGGGGGCAACTACGAGCAGTACTTC

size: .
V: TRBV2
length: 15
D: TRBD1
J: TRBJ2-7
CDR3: CASSEMGQGSGEQYF
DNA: TGTGCCAGCAGTGAAATGGGACAGGGGTCCGGCGAGCAGTACTTC

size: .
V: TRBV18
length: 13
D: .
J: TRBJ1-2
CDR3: CASSPDGRYGYTF
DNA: TGTGCCAGCTCACCGGACGGGAGGTATGGCTACACCTTC

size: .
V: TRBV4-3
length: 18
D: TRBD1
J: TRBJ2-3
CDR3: CASSQDSIRDRSTDTQYF
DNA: TGCGCCAGCAGCCAAGACTCGATAAGGGACAGGAGCACAGATACGCAGTATTTT

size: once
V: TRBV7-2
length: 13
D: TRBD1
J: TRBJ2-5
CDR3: CASSPQQGQTQYF
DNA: TGTGCCAGCAGCCCACAACAGGGGCAGACCCAGTACTTC

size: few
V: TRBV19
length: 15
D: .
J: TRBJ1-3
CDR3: CASSPGAVGGNTIYF
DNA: TGTGCCAGTAGCCCAGGGGCGGTTGGAGGAAACACCATATATTTT

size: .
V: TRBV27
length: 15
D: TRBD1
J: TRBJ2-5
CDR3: CASSTWTGGTETQYF
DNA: TGTGCCAGCAGTACTTGGACAGGGGGCACAGAGACCCAGTACTTC